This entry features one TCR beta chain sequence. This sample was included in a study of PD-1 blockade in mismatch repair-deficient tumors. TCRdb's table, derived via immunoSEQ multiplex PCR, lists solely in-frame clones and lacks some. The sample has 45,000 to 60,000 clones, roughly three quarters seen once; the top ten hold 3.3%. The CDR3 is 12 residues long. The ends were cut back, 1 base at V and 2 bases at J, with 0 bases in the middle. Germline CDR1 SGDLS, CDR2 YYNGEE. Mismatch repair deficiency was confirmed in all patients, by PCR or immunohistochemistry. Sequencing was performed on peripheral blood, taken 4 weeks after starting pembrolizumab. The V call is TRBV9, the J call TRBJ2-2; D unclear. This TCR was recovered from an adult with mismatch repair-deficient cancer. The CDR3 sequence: CASSVNTGELFF. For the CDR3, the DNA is TGTGCCAGCAGCGTAAACACCGGGGAGCTGTTTTTT.